This T cell receptor beta chain was retrieved from a study of T cell clonality in common variable immunodeficiency. To note about this clone: The antigen is unknown.

Repertoires were generated with immunoSEQ multiplex PCR, while TCRdb's copy carries only in-frame clones and drops some. Captured here are about 35,000 clones, none seen once; the top ten comprise approximately 4%. Study conclusions and caveats: CVID patient heterogeneity limited repertoire-clinical complication correlations. Compared with controls, CVID subjects had fewer shared TCRbeta clones.

The origin of this receptor is a person between 18 and 75 years old in good health. Sequenced material: peripheral blood mononuclear cells.

CDR3 sequence reads: CASSPQAPGPGGETQYF. Partial CDR3 DNA: TGTGCCAGCTCACCACAAGCACCGGGACCAGGGGGAGAGACG. The genes are TRBV18 and TRBJ2-3; 7 bases are a match to TRBD1. The CDR3 goes on 3 residues after the read ends, and that part is filled in from the germline J gene. Germline V lookup: CDR1 KGHSH, CDR2 LQKENI. The CDR3 sequence is 17 residues long. The full variable domain, its missing parts supplied by reference TRBV18 and TRBJ2-3, is NAGVMQNPRHLVRRRGQEARLRCSPMKGHSHVYWYRQLPEEGLKFMVYLQKENIIDESGMPKERFSAEFPKEGPSILRIQQVVRGDSAAYFCASSPQAPGPGGETQYFGPGTRLTVL.